This is a list of T cell receptor beta chains from one sample in a study of beta chain features in type 1 diabetes. Method: immunoSEQ multiplex PCR; TCRdb's copy keeps in-frame clones and lacks some. The data contain more than 300,000 clones, approximately 8.2% of them singletons. Sequenced: central memory CD4+ T cells from blood. These receptors originate from a woman under 30 in good health. Each CDR3 is given with its conserved first and last residue. A D gene is named only where the DNA matches it firmly. A clone size is listed for some rows: how often the clone was seen (once, few, many), or a class if it is expanded.

>few|TRBV28|TRBD1|TRBJ1-2
CASRGTGQGYGYTF
TGTGCCAGCAGGGGGACGGGACAGGGCTATGGCTACACCTTC
>NA|TRBV4-2|NA|TRBJ2-5
CASSQVRGIRETQYF
TGTGCCAGCAGCCAAGTGCGTGGGATTCGCGAGACCCAGTACTTC
>many|TRBV28|TRBD1|TRBJ2-2
CASGTGGWAGELFF
TGTGCCAGCGGTACAGGGGGCTGGGCCGGGGAGCTGTTTTTT
>NA|TRBV2|TRBD2|TRBJ2-4
CASSRTSSRGIQYF
TGTGCCAGCAGTCGGACTAGCTCAAGGGGCATTCAGTACTTC
>few|TRBV5-5|TRBD1|TRBJ2-5
CASSLDPQGRQETQYF
TGTGCCAGCAGCCTCGACCCACAGGGGCGGCAAGAGACCCAGTACTTC
>few|TRBV28|NA|TRBJ1-5
CASSLAGESNQPQHF
TGTGCCAGCAGTTTAGCCGGGGAGAGCAATCAGCCCCAGCATTTT
>NA|TRBV5-8|NA|TRBJ1-5
CASSLGTGNQPQHF
TGTGCCAGCAGCTTGGGGACGGGTAATCAGCCCCAGCATTTT
>few|TRBV27|TRBD1|TRBJ2-7
CASSGTNDRGTEYF
TGTGCCAGCAGTGGGACCAATGACAGGGGGACGGAGTACTTC
>NA|TRBV5-8|NA|TRBJ2-1
CASSRAAFF
TGTGCCAGCAGCCGGGCGGCGTTCTTC
>few|TRBV5-8|NA|TRBJ1-1
CASSLAWGKGGTEAFF
TGTGCCAGCAGCTTGGCATGGGGAAAGGGGGGCACTGAAGCTTTCTTT
>few|TRBV7-9|NA|TRBJ2-1
CASSLSGLFGNEQFF
TGTGCCAGCAGCTTAAGCGGGCTGTTTGGCAATGAGCAGTTCTTC
>many|TRBV7-2|NA|TRBJ2-1
CASSLAWNEQFF
TGTGCCAGCAGCTTGGCCTGGAATGAGCAGTTCTTC
>few|TRBV7-2|TRBD1|TRBJ1-2
CASSLGGTAYGYTF
TGTGCCAGCAGCTTAGGGGGGACAGCTTATGGCTACACCTTC
>NA|TRBV4-3|TRBD1|TRBJ1-2
CSSSQETRDRGEGYTF
TGCTCCAGCAGCCAAGAAACTAGGGACAGGGGTGAAGGCTACACCTTC
>NA|TRBV15|NA|TRBJ2-5
CATSRDPGTAETQYF
TGTGCCACCAGCAGAGACCCAGGGACGGCAGAGACCCAGTACTTC
>many|TRBV7-2|NA|TRBJ1-1
CASSLWVNTEAFF
TGTGCCAGCAGCTTATGGGTGAACACTGAAGCTTTCTTT
>NA|TRBV4-3|TRBD2|TRBJ2-3
CASSQRTSASGDTQYF
TGCGCCAGCAGCCAAAGGACTAGCGCGAGCGGGGATACGCAGTATTTT
>few|TRBV7-2|NA|TRBJ2-5
CASSLVLWETQYF
TGTGCCAGCAGCTTGGTTCTATGGGAGACCCAGTACTTC
>NA|TRBV19|NA|TRBJ2-6
CASSIDHRAGANVLTF
TGTGCCAGTAGTATAGACCACAGGGCTGGGGCCAACGTCCTGACTTTC
>few|TRBV11-3|NA|TRBJ2-2
CASSSPRSASNTGELFF
TGTGCCAGCAGCTCTCCCCGCAGTGCCTCGAACACCGGGGAGCTGTTTTTT
>NA|TRBV28|TRBD2|TRBJ2-1
CASSLIRGLADEQFF
TGTGCCAGCAGTTTGATCCGCGGACTAGCTGATGAGCAGTTCTTC
>NA|TRBV7-9|NA|TRBJ1-1
CASSLLGMNTEAFF
TGTGCCAGCAGCTTGTTGGGAATGAACACTGAAGCTTTCTTT
>NA|TRBV7-2|TRBD1|TRBJ2-5
CASSLGPTGGIETQYF
TGTGCCAGCAGCTTAGGCCCCACAGGGGGGATAGAGACCCAGTACTTC
>NA|TRBV29-1|TRBD2|TRBJ2-7
CSVAGLAGGGYEQYF
TGCAGCGTTGCGGGACTAGCGGGAGGGGGCTACGAGCAGTACTTC
>few|TRBV7-3|TRBD1|TRBJ2-7
CASSAGQGEYYEQYF
TGTGCCAGCAGCGCAGGACAGGGGGAGTACTACGAGCAGTACTTC
>NA|TRBV28|NA|TRBJ2-7
CASRDTFYEQYF
TGTGCCAGTCGGGACACCTTCTACGAGCAGTACTTC
>many|TRBV2|TRBD1|TRBJ1-2
CASSLDRVGYGYTF
TGTGCCAGCAGTTTGGACAGGGTCGGCTATGGCTACACCTTC
>many|TRBV10-3|TRBD2|TRBJ2-5
CAISAGLRQETQYF
TGTGCCATCAGTGCGGGACTAAGGCAAGAGACCCAGTACTTC
>many|TRBV4-2|TRBD1|TRBJ1-1
CASSQKRDSTTEAFF
TGTGCCAGCAGCCAAAAGCGGGACAGTACCACTGAAGCTTTCTTT
>NA|TRBV28|NA|TRBJ1-5
CAALETFGSNQPQHF
TGTGCCGCCCTAGAAACTTTTGGCAGCAATCAGCCCCAGCATTTT
>few|TRBV5-1|TRBD2|TRBJ2-3
CASSLLAGDTQYF
TGCGCCAGCAGCTTACTAGCGGGAGATACGCAGTATTTT
>NA|TRBV7-8|NA|TRBJ1-2
CASSLGGGYGYTF
TGTGCCAGCAGCTTAGGGGGAGGCTATGGCTACACCTTC
>NA|TRBV28|TRBD1|TRBJ1-2
CASKGQGAYYGYTF
TGTGCCAGCAAGGGACAGGGGGCTTACTATGGCTACACCTTC
>few|TRBV11-1|NA|TRBJ2-1
CASSRLGGAEQFF
TGTGCCAGCAGCCGCCTAGGGGGGGCTGAGCAGTTCTTC
>many|TRBV2|TRBD1|TRBJ2-5
CASQFGTAQETQYF
TGTGCCAGCCAATTTGGGACAGCCCAAGAGACCCAGTACTTC
>few|TRBV6-6|TRBD1|TRBJ1-1
CASSYGTGRTEAFF
TGTGCCAGCAGTTACGGGACAGGAAGGACTGAAGCTTTCTTT
>few|TRBV7-2|TRBD2|TRBJ2-2
CASSPKAGGNTGELFF
TGTGCCAGCAGCCCTAAAGCGGGAGGCAACACCGGGGAGCTGTTTTTT
>few|TRBV6-5|NA|TRBJ2-7
CASTSPGLPREQYF
TGTGCCAGCACATCTCCGGGGTTGCCGCGCGAGCAGTACTTC
>NA|TRBV7-9|NA|TRBJ1-1
CASSSTLHTEAFF
TGTGCCAGCAGCTCGACTTTGCACACTGAAGCTTTCTTT
>many|TRBV5-4|TRBD2|TRBJ2-1
CASSHSQLLADHTMKQFF
TGTGCCAGCAGCCATTCGCAGTTACTAGCGGATCATACAATGAAGCAGTTCTTC
>few|TRBV5-1|NA|TRBJ2-2
CASSSQGTGELFF
TGCGCCAGCAGCTCGCAGGGCACCGGGGAGCTGTTTTTT
>few|TRBV29-1|TRBD1|TRBJ2-1
CSGADRDEQFF
TGCAGCGGGGCGGACAGGGATGAGCAGTTCTTC
>few|TRBV10-3|NA|TRBJ2-1
CAISESRLGNEQFF
TGTGCCATCAGTGAGTCACGACTAGGGAATGAGCAGTTCTTC